Shown below are 19 T cell receptor beta chains from a single sample sequenced in a study of shared clonotypes between healthy human individuals. Profiling relied on immunoSEQ multiplex PCR, and the TCRdb table lists in-frame clones only, not all of them. This table holds a few million clones, more than 90% found once. Material: naive CD4+ T cells sorted from blood. Described subset: CD45RA+ positively selected. Receptor source: a man younger than 35 in good health.

The CDR3 sequence: CASSTWWGGSSGNTIYF. The CDR3, as DNA: TGTGCCAGCAGCACTTGGTGGGGAGGCAGCTCTGGAAACACCATATATTTT. This sequence joins TRBV11-2 and TRBJ1-3; no firm D call. V lost 5 bases and J lost 0, with 17 bases in between. CDR3 size: 17 residues. Germline CDR1 is SGHAT and CDR2 is FQNNGV.

This chain connects TRBV6-5 to TRBJ1-1; a weak D match, TRBD1 (6 bases). The CDR3 is 14 residues long. The germline V gene has CDR1 MNHEY and CDR2 SVGAGI. V dropped 11 bases and J dropped 4 bases, with 20 bases sitting between them. The CDR3 protein is CACQPYRAGTEAFF. DNA for the CDR3: TGTGCCTGCCAACCTTACAGGGCTGGCACTGAAGCTTTCTTT.

J is TRBJ1-4 and V is TRBV6-6, with D perhaps TRBD1 (6 bases). V lost 2 bases to trimming and J lost 8 bases, with 9 bases between them. CDR3 length: 13 residues. Germline CDR1 MNHNY, CDR2 SVGAGI (reference sequence). CDR3 sequence (DNA): TGTGCCAGCAGTTACAGGGGGAGGGAAAAACTGTTTTTT. This encodes CASSYRGREKLFF.

This clone turned up a few times. The chain couples TRBV28 to TRBJ1-5, with TRBD1 identical over 7 bases. V was clipped by 6 bases and J by 6 bases; unmatched bases: 8. The CDR3 spans 14 residues. Germline V lookup: CDR1 MDHEN, CDR2 SYDVKM. CDR3 DNA sequence: TGTGCCAGCAGCCTAGACAGGGCCCGTCAGCCCCAGCATTTT. Translation: CASSLDRARQPQHF.

The chain uses TRBV6-5 and TRBJ1-1; no definite D call. Germline assignment: CDR1 MNHEY and CDR2 SVGAGI. The V and J ends lost 0 bases and 10 bases respectively, with 15 bases between them. The CDR3 is 14 residues long. The CDR3 coding sequence is TGTGCCAGCAGTTACTCTTCCCCCCCTGGCTTAGCTTTCTTT. Its translation is CASSYSSPPGLAFF.

The V gene is TRBV30, the J gene TRBJ1-3; D possibly corresponds to TRBD1 (5 bases). The CDR3 totals 14 residues. Germline V gives CDR1 GTSNPN, CDR2 SVGIG (reference sequence). The V gene lost 4 bases and the J gene lost 3 bases, with 13 bases spanning the gap. The CDR3 sequence: CAWTLGPGGNTIYF. The CDR3 DNA is TGTGCCTGGACGCTGGGACCGGGTGGAAACACCATATATTTT.

The V call is TRBV2, the J call TRBJ1-2; a weak D match, TRBD1 (5 bases). Trimming cost V 7 bases and J 6 bases, with 15 bases left between them. The CDR3 has 13 amino acids. Germline V CDR1 and CDR2: SNHLY, FYNNEI. In DNA form, the CDR3 reads TGTGCCAGCACTGCGGGGGGAAAGAATGGCTACACCTTC. The encoded protein is CASTAGGKNGYTF.

V and J are TRBV11-2 and TRBJ1-4; unclear D gene. CDR3 length: 14 residues. Germline CDR1 and CDR2: SGHAT and FQNNGV. The V end lost 0 bases, the J end lost 6 bases, and 8 bases lay between the germline ends. Here the CDR3 reads CASSLDVTDEKLFF. CDR3 coding DNA: TGTGCCAGCAGCTTAGATGTGACCGATGAAAAACTGTTTTTT.

This chain links TRBV5-1 with TRBJ2-2; TRBD2 agrees at 7 bases. The V segment lost 4 bases and the J segment 3 bases; nucleotides outside the gene matches: 3. The CDR3 spans 14 residues. Germline V gene data show CDR1 as SGHRS and CDR2 as YFSETQ. CDR3 sequence: CASSAGRDTGELFF. As DNA, the CDR3 is TGCGCCAGCAGCGCGGGGAGGGACACCGGGGAGCTGTTTTTT.

The V and J genes are TRBV10-3 and TRBJ2-2; TRBD1 might be the D (6 bases). The CDR3 length is 14 residues. Trimming removed 10 bases from V and 1 base from J, with 13 bases in between. Germline loops: CDR1 ENHRY, CDR2 SYGVKD. The CDR3 nucleotides are TGTGCCACACCGGGACAACGGAACACCGGGGAGCTGTTTTTT. This codes for CATPGQRNTGELFF.

A remark on this clone: Other DNA sequences in this specimen translate into the identical CDR3. This chain uses TRBV18 with TRBJ2-7; 7 positions agree with TRBD1. This CDR3 spans 13 amino acids. Germline CDR1 KGHSH, CDR2 LQKENI. The V gene end was trimmed by 4 bases and the J gene end by 0 bases; junction bases not matched to a gene: 0. CDR3 amino acids: CASSRTGSYEQYF. The CDR3 region has the DNA TGTGCCAGCTCACGGACAGGCTCCTACGAGCAGTACTTC.

With respect to this clone: Other DNA sequences from this sample encode an identical CDR3 as well. The chain is built from TRBV7-2 and TRBJ2-1; no firm D call. CDR1 is SGHTA, CDR2 FQGNSA, per germline. This CDR3 is 15 amino acids long. Trimming took off 4 bases at V and 0 bases at J, with 10 bases between the two ends. CDR3: CASSSRDSSYNEQFF. DNA for the CDR3: TGTGCCAGCAGCTCTAGAGATAGCTCCTACAATGAGCAGTTCTTC.

V gene TRBV5-1 combines with J gene TRBJ1-5; maybe TRBD1 (5 bases). Germline assignment: CDR1 SGHRS and CDR2 YFSETQ. V gave up 4 bases and J gave up 2 bases, with 10 bases separating them. The length of the CDR3 is 14 residues. The CDR3 DNA reads as TGCGCCAGCAGCCCTGACAGCGGCAATCAGCCCCAGCATTTT. This gives the protein CASSPDSGNQPQHF.

This chain uses TRBV7-2 with TRBJ1-1; D is undetermined. Germline CDR1 and CDR2: SGHTA and FQGNSA. The CDR3 spans 15 residues. Trimming left V 4 bases short and J 1 base short, with 13 bases between. CDR3 DNA: TGTGCCAGCAGCTCTACAGAACTCTGGAACACTGAAGCTTTCTTT. As protein: CASSSTELWNTEAFF.

The genes are TRBV18 and TRBJ1-6; TRBD1 agrees at 9 bases. V shed 0 bases and J 5 bases; nucleotides not matched to a gene: 2. The CDR3 spans 16 residues. Germline-derived CDR1 and CDR2 are KGHSH and LQKENI. The CDR3 here is CASSPPGTGNNSPLHF. The CDR3 nucleotides are TGTGCCAGCTCACCACCCGGGACAGGGAATAATTCACCCCTCCACTTT.

V is TRBV5-4 and J is TRBJ2-5, with D possibly being TRBD2 (5 bases). Trimming cost V 4 bases and J 5 bases, with 12 bases left between them. Germline assignment: CDR1 SGHNT and CDR2 YYREEE (reference sequence). The CDR3 loop spans 13 amino acids. The CDR3 here is CASSPTPGETQYF. The DNA for the CDR3 is TGTGCCAGCAGCCCAACCCCGGGGGAGACCCAGTACTTC.

With respect to this clone: Other DNA sequences in the same sample also yield this CDR3. The V gene is TRBV7-2, the J gene TRBJ2-3, with D hard to call. Looked up from germline, CDR1 is SGHTA and CDR2 is FQGNSA. The CDR3 has 12 amino acids. V lost 2 bases, J lost 6 bases, and 6 bases lay in between. In DNA, the CDR3 is TGTGCCAGCAGCTTATATGTGGATACGCAGTATTTT. The encoded protein is CASSLYVDTQYF.

CDR3 nucleotide sequence: TGTGCCAGCAGGGGGACAGGGACAGATACGCAGTATTTT. It specifies CASRGTGTDTQYF. J is TRBJ2-3 and V is TRBV7-3; 9 bases are a match to TRBD1. The CDR3 has 13 residues. V was pared by 6 bases and J by 3 bases, with 1 base of the junction left unmatched. Germline V lookup: CDR1 SGHTA, CDR2 FQGTGA.

This clone has just one count. This chain connects TRBV7-2 to TRBJ2-1, with 8 bases fitting TRBD2. Germline V lookup: CDR1 SGHTA, CDR2 FQGNSA. This CDR3 region has 16 residues. V gave up 5 bases and J gave up 5 bases; unmatched junction bases: 11. CDR3 nucleotides: TGTGCCAGCAGCCCCTTTGGCGGGGGGCTTCACAATGAGCAGTTCTTC. It is translated as CASSPFGGGLHNEQFF.